The entry that follows covers one TCR beta chain sequence. The source of the sample is a study of radiation and T cells in renal cell carcinoma. At the level of the study: Nephrectomy followed 15 Gy stereotactic body radiation by 4 weeks.

Indicated time point: blood 2 weeks post-SBRT. The treatment here: 15 Gy SBRT to primary tumor, nephrectomy 4 weeks later. Blood was sampled at baseline, 2 weeks and 4 weeks after SBRT. The assay was immunoSEQ multiplex PCR, and TCRdb's table has in-frame clones only and misses some. The sample shows 100,000 to 150,000 clones, 65% to 85% of them seen only once. The CDR3 is 13 residues long. The germline gives CDR1 MDHEN, CDR2 SYDVKM. V dropped 3 bases and J dropped 14 bases, with 16 bases sitting between them. The rearrangement uses TRBV28 and TRBJ1-4; tentative D call: TRBD1 (6 bases). The specimen comprised blood, sampled from a patient whose treatment included radiotherapy and nephrectomy. The sequence came from a middle-aged man with renal cell carcinoma. The chain's CDR3 is CASSLFNRDRLFF. CDR3 DNA sequence: TGTGCCAGCAGTTTGTTTAACAGAGACAGGCTGTTTTTT.